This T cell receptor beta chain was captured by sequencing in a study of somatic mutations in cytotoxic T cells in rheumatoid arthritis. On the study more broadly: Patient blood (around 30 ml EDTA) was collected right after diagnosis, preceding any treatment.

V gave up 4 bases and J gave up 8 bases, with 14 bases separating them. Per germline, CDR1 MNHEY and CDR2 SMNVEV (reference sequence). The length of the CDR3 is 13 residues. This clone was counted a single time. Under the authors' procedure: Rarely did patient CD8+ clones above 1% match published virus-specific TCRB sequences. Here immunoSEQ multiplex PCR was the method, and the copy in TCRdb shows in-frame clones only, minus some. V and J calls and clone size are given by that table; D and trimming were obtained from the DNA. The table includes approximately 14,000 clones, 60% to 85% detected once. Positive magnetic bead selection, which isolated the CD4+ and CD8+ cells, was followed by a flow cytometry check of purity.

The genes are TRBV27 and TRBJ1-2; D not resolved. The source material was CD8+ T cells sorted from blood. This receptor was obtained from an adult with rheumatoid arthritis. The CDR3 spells CASSSAQMEGYTF. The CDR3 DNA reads TGTGCCAGCAGTTCGGCCCAAATGGAAGGCTACACCTTC.